The TCR beta chain described here comes from a study of cytomegalovirus exposure and HLA in healthy donors. Remarks on this clone: No antigen is known for it.

Amplification used 60 Vbeta primers and 13 Jbeta primers. This table comes from immunoSEQ multiplex PCR, and its TCRdb copy is limited to in-frame clones, with some not included. The sample carries 150,000 to 200,000 clones, around 80% recorded once. Regarding the study as a whole: In a later analysis, at a false discovery rate of 0.05, 16,951 TCR beta sequences were associated with HLA alleles. In presence/absence analyses, roughly uniform sequencing depth across donors was assumed.

CDR1 and CDR2 (germline): KGHSH, LQKENI. This CDR3 has 13 residues. V gave up 3 bases and J gave up 3 bases, with 9 bases separating them. The chain joins TRBV18 to TRBJ2-7; D is undetermined. This sequence originates from an older woman in good health and CMV-seropositive. The sequenced sample consisted of PBMCs. The CDR3 reads CASSPSPGYEQYF. For the CDR3, the DNA is TGTGCCAGCTCACCCTCCCCAGGCTACGAGCAGTACTTC.